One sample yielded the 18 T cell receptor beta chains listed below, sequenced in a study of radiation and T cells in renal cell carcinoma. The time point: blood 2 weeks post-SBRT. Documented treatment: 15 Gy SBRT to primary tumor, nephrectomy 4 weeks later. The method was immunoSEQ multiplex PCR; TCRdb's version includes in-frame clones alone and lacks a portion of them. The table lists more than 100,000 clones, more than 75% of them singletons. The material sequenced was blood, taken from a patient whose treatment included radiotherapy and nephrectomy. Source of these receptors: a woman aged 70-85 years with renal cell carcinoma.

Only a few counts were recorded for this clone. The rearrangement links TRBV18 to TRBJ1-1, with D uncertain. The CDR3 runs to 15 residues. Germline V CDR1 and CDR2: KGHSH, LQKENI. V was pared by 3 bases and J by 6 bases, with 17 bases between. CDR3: CASSPKEAMIAEAFF. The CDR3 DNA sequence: TGTGCCAGCTCACCGAAGGAGGCCATGATCGCTGAAGCTTTCTTT.

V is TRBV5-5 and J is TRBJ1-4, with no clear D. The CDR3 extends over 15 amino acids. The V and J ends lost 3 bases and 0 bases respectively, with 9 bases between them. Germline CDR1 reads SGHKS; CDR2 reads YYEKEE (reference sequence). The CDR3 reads CASSWAWATNEKLFF. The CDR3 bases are TGTGCCAGCAGCTGGGCCTGGGCAACTAATGAAAAACTGTTTTTT.

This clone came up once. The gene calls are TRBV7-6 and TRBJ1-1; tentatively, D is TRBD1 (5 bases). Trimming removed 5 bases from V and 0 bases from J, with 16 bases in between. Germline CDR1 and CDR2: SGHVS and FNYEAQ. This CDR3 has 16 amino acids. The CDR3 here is CASSRLPGPMNTEAFF. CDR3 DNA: TGTGCCAGCAGCAGATTACCGGGACCTATGAACACTGAAGCTTTCTTT.

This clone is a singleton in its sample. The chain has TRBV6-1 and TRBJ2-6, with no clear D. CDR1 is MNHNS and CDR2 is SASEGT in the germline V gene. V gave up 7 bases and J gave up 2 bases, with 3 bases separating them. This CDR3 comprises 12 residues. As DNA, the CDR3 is TGTGCCAGCACCGCTGGGGCCAACGTCCTGACTTTC. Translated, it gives CASTAGANVLTF.

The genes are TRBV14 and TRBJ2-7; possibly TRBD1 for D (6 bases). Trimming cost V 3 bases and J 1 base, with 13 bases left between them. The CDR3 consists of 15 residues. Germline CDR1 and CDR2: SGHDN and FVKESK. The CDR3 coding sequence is TGTGCCAGCAGCCAGGCCGGGACAAAGTCCTACGAGCAGTACTTC. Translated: CASSQAGTKSYEQYF.

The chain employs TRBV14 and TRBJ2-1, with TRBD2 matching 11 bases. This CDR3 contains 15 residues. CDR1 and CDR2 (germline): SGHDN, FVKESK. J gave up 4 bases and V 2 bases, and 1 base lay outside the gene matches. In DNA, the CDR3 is TGTGCCAGCAGCCAACTAGCGGGGGGTTACAATGAGCAGTTCTTC. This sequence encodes CASSQLAGGYNEQFF. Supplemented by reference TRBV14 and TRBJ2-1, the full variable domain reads EAGVTQFPSHSVIEKGQTVTLRCDPISGHDNLYWYRRVMGKEIKFLLHFVKESKQDESGMPNNRFLAERTGGTYSTLKVQPAELEDSGVYFCASSQLAGGYNEQFFGPGTRLTVL.

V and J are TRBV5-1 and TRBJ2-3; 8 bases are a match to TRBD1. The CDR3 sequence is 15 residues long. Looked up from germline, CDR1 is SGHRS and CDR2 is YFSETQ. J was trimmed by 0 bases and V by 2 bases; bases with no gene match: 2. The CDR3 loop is CASSLRTGSTDTQYF. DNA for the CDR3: TGCGCCAGCAGCTTACGGACAGGGAGCACAGATACGCAGTATTTT.

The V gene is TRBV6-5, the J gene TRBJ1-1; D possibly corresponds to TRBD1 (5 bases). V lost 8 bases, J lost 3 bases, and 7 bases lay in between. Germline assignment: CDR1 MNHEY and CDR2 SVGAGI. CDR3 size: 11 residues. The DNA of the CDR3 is TGTGCCAGCGGGGGGTACACTGAAGCTTTCTTT. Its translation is CASGGYTEAFF.

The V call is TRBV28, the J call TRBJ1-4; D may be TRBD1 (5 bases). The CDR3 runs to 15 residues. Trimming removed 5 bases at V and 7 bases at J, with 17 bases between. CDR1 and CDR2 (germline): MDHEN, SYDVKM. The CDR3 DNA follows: TGTGCCAGCAGTCCTACGGAGGGGCTGGGTGAAAAACTGTTTTTT. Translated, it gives CASSPTEGLGEKLFF.

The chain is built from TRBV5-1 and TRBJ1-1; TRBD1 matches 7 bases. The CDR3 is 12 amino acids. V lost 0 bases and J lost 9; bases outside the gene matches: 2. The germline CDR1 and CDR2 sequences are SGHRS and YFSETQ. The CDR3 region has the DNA TGCGCCAGCAGCTTGGGGGACAGCCAAGCTTTCTTT. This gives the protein CASSLGDSQAFF.

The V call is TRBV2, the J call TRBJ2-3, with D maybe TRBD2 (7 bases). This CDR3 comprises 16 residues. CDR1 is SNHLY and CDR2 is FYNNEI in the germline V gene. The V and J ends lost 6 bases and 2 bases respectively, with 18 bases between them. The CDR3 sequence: CASRANRGALTDTQYF. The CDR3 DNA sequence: TGTGCCAGCAGAGCGAATCGGGGGGCTCTCACAGATACGCAGTATTTT.

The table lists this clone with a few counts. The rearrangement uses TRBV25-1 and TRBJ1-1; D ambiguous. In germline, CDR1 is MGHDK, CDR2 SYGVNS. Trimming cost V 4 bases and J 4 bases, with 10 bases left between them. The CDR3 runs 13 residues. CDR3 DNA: TGTGCCAGCAGTGGGGTCTCCGGCACTGAAGCTTTCTTT. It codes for CASSGVSGTEAFF.

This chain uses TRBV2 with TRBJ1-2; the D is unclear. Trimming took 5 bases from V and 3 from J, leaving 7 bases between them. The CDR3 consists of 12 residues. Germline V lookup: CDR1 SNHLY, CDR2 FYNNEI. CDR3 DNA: TGTGCCAGCAGTTCTTTGTACTATGGCTACACCTTC. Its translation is CASSSLYYGYTF.

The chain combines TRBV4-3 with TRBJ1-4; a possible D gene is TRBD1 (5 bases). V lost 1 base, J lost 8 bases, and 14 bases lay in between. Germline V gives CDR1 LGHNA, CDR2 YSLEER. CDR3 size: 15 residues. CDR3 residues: CASSQAGGSGEKLFF. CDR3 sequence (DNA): TGCGCCAGCAGCCAAGCTGGGGGATCCGGGGAAAAACTGTTTTTT.

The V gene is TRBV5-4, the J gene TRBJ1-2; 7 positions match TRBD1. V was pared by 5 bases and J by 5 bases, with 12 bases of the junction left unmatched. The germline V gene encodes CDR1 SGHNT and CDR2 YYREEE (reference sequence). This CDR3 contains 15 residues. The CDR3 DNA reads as TGTGCCAGCAGTTCTGCCGACAGGGCCTTTTATGGCTACACCTTC. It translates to CASSSADRAFYGYTF.

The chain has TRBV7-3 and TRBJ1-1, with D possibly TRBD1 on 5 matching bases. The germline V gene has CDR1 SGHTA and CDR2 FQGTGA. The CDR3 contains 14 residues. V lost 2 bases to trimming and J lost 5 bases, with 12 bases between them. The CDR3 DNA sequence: TGTGCCAGCAGCTTAGGTCAATGGGGGACTGAAGCTTTCTTT. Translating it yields CASSLGQWGTEAFF.

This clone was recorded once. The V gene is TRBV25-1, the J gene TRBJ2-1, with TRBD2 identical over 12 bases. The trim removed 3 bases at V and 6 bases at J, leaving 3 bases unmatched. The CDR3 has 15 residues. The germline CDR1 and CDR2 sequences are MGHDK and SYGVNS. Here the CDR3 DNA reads TGTGCCAGCAGTGACCTAGCGGGGGGGTTCAATGAGCAGTTCTTC. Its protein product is CASSDLAGGFNEQFF.

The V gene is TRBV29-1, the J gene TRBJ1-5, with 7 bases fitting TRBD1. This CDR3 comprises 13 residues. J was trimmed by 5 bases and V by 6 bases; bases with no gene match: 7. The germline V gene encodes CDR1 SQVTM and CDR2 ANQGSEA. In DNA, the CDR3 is TGCAGCGTCATGGGACAGTGGGATCAGCCCCAGCATTTT. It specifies CSVMGQWDQPQHF.